The clone carrying this T cell receptor (beta chain) was observed many times. Amplification targeted TCR beta CDR3 regions from RNA transcripts. The study used the HTBI primer set for a first-round RT-PCR of the TCR CDR3. MiXCR, run by TCRdb on the multiplex PCR reads, gives a single entry per CDR3 protein. The sample shows 360,000 or so distinct CDR3 sequences, approximately 20% of them seen only once. CDR3 size: 18 residues. CDR1 is MNHEY and CDR2 is SMNVEV in the germline V gene (reference sequence). V lost 6 bases and J lost 0, with 23 bases in between. The data derive from a study of T cells in Graves' hyperthyroidism and ophthalmopathy. Investigators excluded patients with uncontrolled infection, other autoimmune disease, pregnancy or lactation. It was 8.5 to 10 ml of fresh peripheral blood that supplied the PBMCs.

This sequence joins TRBV27 and TRBJ2-5; D may be TRBD1 (5 bases). The receptor was derived from a woman in her late teens or twenties with Graves' hyperthyroidism. Sequencing was done on a sample of blood. In DNA form, the CDR3 reads TGTGCCAGCAGCCCTTCTAAGGGGTCAATTCATTACCAAGAGACCCAGTACTTC. This gives the protein CASSPSKGSIHYQETQYF.